Listed below are T cell receptor beta chains from one sample, sequenced in a study of T cells expressing NK-cell markers. For each CDR3 protein, TCRdb gives one entry from its re-call of the 5' RACE reads, without DNA. This sample's clone table lists about 370,000 distinct CDR3 sequences. Sequencing was done on a sample of blood T cells: a sorted CD56 or NKG2C T cell subset, CD4+ or CD8+ T cells, or bulk PBMC T cells (not recorded which). The receptors originated from a woman aged 50 to 60 in good health. Each CDR3 is given with its conserved first and last residue.

CAWNRRFHQETQYF	14	TRBV30	TRBJ2-5
CSARGLAGSTDTQYF	15	TRBV20-1	TRBJ2-3
CASSLSYGGVELFF	14	TRBV3-1	TRBJ2-2
CASSLTGLANYGYTF	15	TRBV11-2	TRBJ1-2
CASSQDPGVGGLRYEQYF	18	TRBV4-1	TRBJ2-7
CASTAGLAMGRYNEQFF	17	TRBV5-1	TRBJ2-1
CASSELAESYEQYF	14	TRBV5-1	TRBJ2-7
CSARDPGLYTDTQYF	15	TRBV20-1	TRBJ2-3
CASKRAPGETQYF	13	TRBV2	TRBJ2-5
CASRVTDTQYF	11	TRBV12-3/TRBV12-4	TRBJ2-3
CASRRDMFSEAFF	13	TRBV10-2	TRBJ1-1
CASTSVLAGLSNEQFF	16	TRBV5-1	TRBJ2-1
CASSSPRQIHITDTQYF	17	TRBV7-9	TRBJ2-3
CASSLRQGRLSYEQYF	16	TRBV18	TRBJ2-7
CASSLTRTNTEAFF	14	TRBV5-1	TRBJ1-1
CASKSPRTGLNTGELFF	17	TRBV12-3/TRBV12-4	TRBJ2-2
CASSYRTAGGGAEAFF	16	TRBV6-5	TRBJ1-1
CASSQTGLAGRRNTGELFF	19	TRBV5-1	TRBJ2-2
CASSSAWGSGWGETQYF	17	TRBV5-5	TRBJ2-5
CASSFGVSSPLHF	13	TRBV12-3/TRBV12-4	TRBJ1-6
CASSPRGLAGGLGPGELFF	19	TRBV7-2	TRBJ2-2
CASSPKPAVYGYTF	14	TRBV5-1	TRBJ1-2
CASSLTGFRSGANVLTF	17	TRBV27	TRBJ2-6
CSAIASSYNEQFF	13	TRBV20-1	TRBJ2-1
CASMDRANEKLFF	13	TRBV19	TRBJ1-4
CASSPEGGPNNEQFF	15	TRBV2	TRBJ2-1
CAISESGGAFQPQHF	15	TRBV10-3	TRBJ1-5
CASSLTGSRDQPQHF	15	TRBV5-1	TRBJ1-5
CASSQTRMTDTQYF	14	TRBV4-1	TRBJ2-3
CASTGDLKEFF	11	TRBV6-5	TRBJ2-1
CSAEPQLGEQYF	12	TRBV20-1	TRBJ2-7